The 12 T cell receptor beta chains reported below all come from one sample, sequenced in a study of T-cell memory formation after mild COVID-19. In TCRdb, the 5' RACE reads were re-called with MiXCR into one record per CDR3 protein. The repertoire has roughly 62,000 distinct CDR3 sequences, roughly 9.9% of them found once; the top ten carry 0.95% to 1.3%. Sequencing was carried out using PBMCs or a T cell subset sorted from them (not recorded which). These TCRs come from a man aged 18 to 35 who had mild COVID-19 (a few samples of this study predate the infection). Cell type and time point are not known.

The V gene is TRBV24-1, the J gene TRBJ2-7; no firm D call. Per germline, CDR1 KGHDR and CDR2 SFDVKD. CDR3 size: 12 residues. The V and J ends lost 4 bases and 2 bases respectively, with 5 bases between them. For the CDR3, the DNA is TGTGCCACCAGTGAGGTTGCCTACGAGCAGTACGTC. It is translated as CATSEVAYEQYV.

J is TRBJ1-5 and V is TRBV3-1; D is unclear. The CDR3 length is 15 residues. Trimming stripped 1 base from V and 4 bases from J, with 11 bases between. Germline CDR1 and CDR2: LGHDT and YNNKEL (reference sequence). The DNA for the CDR3 is TGTGCCAGCAGCCAAGGATTGTCTCAAAATCAGCCCCAGCATTTT. Its protein product is CASSQGLSQNQPQHF.

This clonotype came up a few times. The genes are TRBV6-2 or TRBV6-3 and TRBJ1-6; TRBD1 matches 10 bases. The CDR3 extends over 19 amino acids. V shed 2 bases and J 0 bases; nucleotides not matched to a gene: 7. Germline V lookup: CDR1 MNHEY, CDR2 SVGEGT. The DNA of the CDR3 is TGTGCCAGCAGTTACCCCAGGGACAGGGGCGGCTCCTATAATTCACCCCTCCACTTT. Translation: CASSYPRDRGGSYNSPLHF.

This clonotype has more than one count but fewer than ten. CDR3 in amino acids: CASAPSAAKNIQYF. The CDR3 bases are TGTGCCAGCGCACCATCGGCGGCCAAAAACATTCAGTACTTC. The V and J genes are TRBV7-2 and TRBJ2-4; D unclear. CDR1 is SGHTA, CDR2 FQGNSA, per germline. Trimming removed 8 bases from V and 1 base from J, with 12 bases in between. This CDR3 region has 14 residues. The complete variable domain, with remaining parts taken from reference TRBV7-2 and TRBJ2-4, reads GAGVSQSPSNKVTEKGKDVELRCDPISGHTALYWYRQSLGQGLEFLIYFQGNSAPDKSGLPSDRFSAERTGGSVSTLTIQRTQQEDSAVYLCASAPSAAKNIQYFGAGTRLSVL.

This clonotype was recorded many times. The chain employs TRBV7-2 and TRBJ2-2; D call uncertain. CDR3 length: 15 residues. The germline gives CDR1 SGHTA, CDR2 FQGNSA. V lost 7 bases and J 4 bases, leaving 16 bases between the germline ends. The DNA of the CDR3 is TGTGCCAGCACCCAGTCGAGGCCCCCCACCGGGGAGCTGTTTTTT. This gives the protein CASTQSRPPTGELFF. Full variable domain (rest looked up from reference TRBV7-2 and TRBJ2-2): GAGVSQSPSNKVTEKGKDVELRCDPISGHTALYWYRQSLGQGLEFLIYFQGNSAPDKSGLPSDRFSAERTGGSVSTLTIQRTQQEDSAVYLCASTQSRPPTGELFFGEGSRLTVL.

This rearrangement joins TRBV7-9 to TRBJ2-1; D perhaps matches TRBD2 (7 bases). The CDR3 has 13 amino acids. Trimming removed 3 bases from V and 8 bases from J, with 11 bases in between. Germline CDR1 SEHNR, CDR2 FQNEAQ (reference sequence). CDR3 protein: CASSFRRGHEQFF. CDR3 nucleotides: TGTGCCAGCAGCTTTCGGCGGGGGCATGAGCAGTTCTTC.

The chain links TRBV5-1 to TRBJ2-3, with 7 bases aligning to TRBD2. The CDR3 sequence is 15 residues long. The junction had 7 bases not matched to a gene; V was cut back by 6 bases and J by 0 bases. The germline V gene has CDR1 SGHRS and CDR2 YFSETQ. The CDR3 loop reads CASNLGGTSTDTQYF. CDR3 DNA sequence: TGCGCCAGCAACCTGGGGGGGACTAGCACAGATACGCAGTATTTT.

In its sample, this clonotype was seen many times. This sequence joins TRBV5-1 and TRBJ2-7, with 11 bases aligning to TRBD1. The V and J ends lost 4 bases and 4 bases, in that order; junction bases with no gene match: 7. CDR3 length equals 15 residues. CDR1 SGHRS and CDR2 YFSETQ come from the germline V gene. The CDR3 here is CASSPEGQGVYEQYF. CDR3 nucleotide sequence: TGCGCCAGCAGCCCGGAGGGACAGGGGGTTTACGAGCAGTACTTC.

This clonotype has a handful of counts. The chain employs TRBV10-3 and TRBJ1-6, with D possibly being TRBD1 (6 bases). In germline, CDR1 is ENHRY, CDR2 SYGVKD. V was trimmed by 6 bases and J by 10 bases, leaving 13 bases between them. The CDR3 length is 13 residues. CDR3 in amino acids: CAISPRQGSPLHF. DNA of the CDR3: TGTGCCATCAGCCCGCGTCAGGGGTCACCCCTCCACTTT.

This clonotype was detected only a few times. The chain employs TRBV25-1 and TRBJ2-1; D gene uncertain. CDR3 size: 14 residues. The ends were cut back, 3 bases at V and 3 bases at J, with 9 bases in the middle. From germline, CDR1 is MGHDK and CDR2 SYGVNS. CDR3 nucleotides: TGTGCCAGCAGTGACGGAGTACGCTACAATGAGCAGTTCTTC. Its protein product is CASSDGVRYNEQFF.

The chain recombines TRBV6-5 with TRBJ2-6; perhaps TRBD1 as D (6 bases). CDR1 is MNHEY and CDR2 is SVGAGI in the germline V gene. V lost 8 bases to trimming and J lost 0 bases, with 14 bases between them. The CDR3 has 16 residues. The CDR3 nucleotides read TGTGCCAGCCGAGGACAGATTCTCTCTGGGGCCAACGTCCTGACTTTC. As protein: CASRGQILSGANVLTF.

Ten or more counts support this clonotype. This CDR3 reads CASSVDLYNEQFF. In nucleotides, the CDR3 is TGTGCCAGCAGTGTTGACTTATACAATGAGCAGTTCTTC. The J gene is TRBJ2-1, the V gene TRBV2; D is unresolved. Trimming stripped 4 bases from V and 4 bases from J, with 8 bases between. CDR1 SNHLY and CDR2 FYNNEI come from the germline V gene. The CDR3 runs 13 residues.